This entry describes one T cell receptor (beta chain). Its binding antigen is unknown. Nothing much larger sits one base from this clone, and base qualities are not available. These data originate in a study of cytomegalovirus exposure and HLA in healthy donors (dated by TCRdb to between 2016 and 2019). About the investigation overall: According to an earlier analysis of 587 of the donors, 150 million to 200 million T cells yielded roughly 110 million unique TCR beta sequences and around 280 Gb of sequence data. About 330 gigabases of sequencing data and 91 million or so unique TCR sequences made up an early release that covered under 750 HLA-typed donors. Among the roughly 410 genotyped donors, more than 70% belonged to the genetic ancestry cluster associated with self-reported Caucasian donors. The aim of the study was to test whether cataloging public T cell receptors could identify signatures of past pathogen exposure. Using immunosequencing, the study profiled T cell repertoires from roughly 650 subjects and related those repertoires to cytomegalovirus serostatus. In addition to the first cohort of 666 subjects, a separate validation cohort of some 120 different subjects was used. To predict cytomegalovirus infection status, the study combined high-throughput TCR immunosequencing, statistical association of individual TCRs with disease status, and machine learning. To study patterns of TCR occurrence, a later analysis re-analyzed previously published TCR beta repertoires from 666 donors and added high-resolution HLA genotyping. Rather than using new phenotypic data, the later analysis identified candidate immune exposures from TCR beta sequences and from how often those sequences occurred across donors. In an earlier analysis of 550 to 700 of the donors, high-throughput TCR beta sequencing was used to judge whether each TCR beta V gene segment behaved as functional or pseudogenic. Alongside the repertoire data, information on donor age, sex, ethnicity and CMV serostatus was compiled. A later genetic analysis took genome-wide SNP genotypes for about 65% of the roughly 670 donors and used that subset as a discovery cohort. All discovery cohort repertoires had been generated using a single sequencing platform. Class I and class II HLA loci were covered by the typing at four-digit resolution. The number of donors typed differed by locus, with about 629-630 for A, B, C, DRB1 and DQB1, approximately 500 for DQA1, 600 to 610 for DPA1, and around 450 for DPB1. About five DR-DQ haplotypes were handled as single units for association and clustering, since linkage in the cohort was strong. Among some 410 genotyped donors of the cohort, an average of approximately 240,000 unique TCR beta nucleotide sequences were sequenced per donor, roughly 18% of them non-productive.

The library was generated by the immunoSEQ multiplex PCR assay. For the multiplex PCR, a mixture combining 60 forward primers for TCR Vbeta segments and 13 reverse primers for TCR Jbeta segments was used. The CDR3 region of rearranged TCR beta genes was amplified from genomic DNA by a multiplex PCR assay. The amplified TCR beta libraries were sequenced on the Illumina HiSeq System as 87-base-pair reads. For the original study's pipeline: A later analysis tallied tens of millions of unique TCR beta chains across the approximately 670 repertoires, and about 10 million of those chains were shared by two or more donors. To remove PCR and sequencing errors, raw reads were error-corrected and collapsed into unique sequences using a nearest-neighbor algorithm that merged closely related sequences. To assign V, D and J gene segments, CDR3 sequences were aligned to IMGT reference sequences. For a sequence to be retained, at least a six-nucleotide match to both a V gene segment and a J gene segment was required. Rearrangements were called productive when the CDR3 lacked stop codons and stayed in frame with V and J; all others were non-productive. CDR3 was defined by IMGT convention, running from the second conserved V-encoded cysteine to the conserved J-encoded phenylalanine. The earlier analysis of 587 of the donors excluded sequences that lacked an unambiguous match to a single V gene segment. In an earlier analysis of 500 to 750 of the donors, V segments were called functional above 56.7% productive rearrangements and were called segregating when the between-donor standard deviation exceeded 5%. To diagnose cytomegalovirus status from the catalog of TCR beta chain sequences, a statistical classification framework was built. A later analysis assigned V and J genes by comparing TCR nucleotide sequences with IMGT/GENE-DB human TR gene sequences. Using the TCRdist pipeline, a later analysis assigned CDR3 sequences along with most-parsimonious VDJ recombination scenarios. In a later analysis, every TCR beta chain was defined by the combination of its CDR3 amino acid sequence and its V-gene family, and reads without a unique V-gene family were dropped. A later analysis removed 592 highly shared, low-generation-probability nucleotide sequences to deal with suspected cross-contamination and a sequencing artifact. In a later analysis, a clonal expansion index was calculated for each public chain from normalized within-repertoire ranks of inferred template counts. In a later analysis, generation probabilities were computed with a VDJ recombination model fitted to out-of-frame rearrangements, and the resulting probabilities were checked against IGoR. Hypergeometric tests were used in a later analysis to score TCR-TCR, TCR-HLA and TCR-CMV co-occurrence, with a repertoire-size bias correction applied to the TCR pairs. To estimate false discovery rates, a later analysis permuted the HLA or CMV assignments 20 times. A later analysis grouped co-occurring TCRs with DBSCAN, adding TCRdist sequence similarity when clustering within HLA-allele-positive subsets. Co-occurrence clustering excluded repertoires with fewer than 30,000 or more than 120,000 public chains, plus five with anomalous nucleotide sharing. TCRdb mirrors the immuneACCESS table, restricted to in-frame sequences. Some clones are absent from its copies; in checked studies, under half trace to an unresolved V gene, and the reason for the others is unknown. V and J calls and clone size are copied from that table; D and trimming were computed from the DNA. The table for this sample lists some 160,000 clones; roughly 80% of them were counted only once. Together, the top ten hold more than 3.5% of the sample.

General study outcomes and caveats: Most TCR sequences were seen in very few donors, while some public TCRs were found in many individuals. In this cohort, only TCR beta chains were sequenced, and detectable features were limited by the absence of alpha or paired-chain data. A later analysis associated 16,951 TCR beta sequences with specific HLA alleles at a false discovery rate of 0.05. Cytomegalovirus status was reported to be diagnosed by the classifier with high specificity and sensitivity in both the original and validation cohorts. In vitro tests confirmed that a few of the cytomegalovirus-associated TCR beta chains recognize cytomegalovirus antigens. The study gave a list of under 200 TCR beta chains associated with cytomegalovirus. In an earlier analysis of approximately 590 of the donors, most TCR beta V segments appeared in productive rearrangements about 87% or about 30% of the time, broadly matching IMGT annotations. According to a later analysis, parvovirus B19, influenza, CMV and Epstein-Barr virus appeared linked to several top co-occurrence clusters. A further reported finding was that TCR beta sequences accurately predicted the HLA-A and HLA-B alleles for most subjects in the first cohort. When HLA alleles, especially DR and DQ, strongly co-occurred, TCR associations were difficult to assign to individual alleles. According to a later genetic analysis, donors in an Asian-associated ancestry cluster had fewer N-insertions in productive TCRs than the approximately 650-donor mean. Because some donors lacked HLA typing at each locus, the association tests relied only on the typed subset. According to a later analysis, TCR association rates differed among HLA loci, with DRB1 alleles showing the most associated TCRs and HLA-C alleles showing the fewest. In a later analysis, HLA-associated TCR beta chains were found to be more clonally expanded and to have lower generation probabilities than equally common non-associated chains. The authors suggested that the approach could potentially be extended to other disease states and immunological phenotypes. According to a later analysis, most CMV-associated TCR beta chains appeared to be HLA-restricted, and the HLA associations seemed to be driven largely by CMV exposure. The 87-base-pair reads could not distinguish some IMGT-functional V segments, including TRBV6-2 and TRBV6-3, so those segments were excluded. The earlier analysis of fewer than 750 of the donors excluded seventeen rarely observed V segments, including chromosome 9 orphons, because counts were too low. The only immune exposure information available for the cohort was CMV serostatus. V-gene and J-gene trimming of TCR beta chains was associated with a missense DCLRE1C variant in a later genetic analysis, and the association was replicated in an independent cohort. Roughly uniform sequencing depth across donors was assumed in presence/absence analyses, although this assumption may not hold. The sequencing pipeline was judged likely to have produced a cluster of highly shared sequence variants as a technical artifact. Linkage disequilibrium might explain the correlated functional status among segregating V segments, but an unknown experimental factor could not be excluded.

Per the germline V gene, SGHRS is the CDR1 and YFSETQ is the CDR2. The CDR3 spans 14 residues, from the cysteine through the phenylalanine. Only the CDR3 part of the read is kept: 42 bases, read in frame from the first base. The junction shows trimming of 4 bases on V and 0 bases on J, plus 10 bases between the germline ends. The cohort consisted of 666 healthy bone marrow donors. At the time of sampling, all cohort members were nominally healthy, though unrecorded immune exposures were likely present. The donor was CMV seropositive and was included in the group of 250 to 300 seropositive cohort members. Each donor provided a peripheral blood sample, and peripheral blood mononuclear cells were used for TCR beta sequencing. The Qiagen DNeasy Blood Extraction Kit was used to extract genomic DNA from the blood cell samples.

The sequenced sample was PBMCs. Recombination linked TRBV5-1 to TRBJ1-2, and TRBD1 may be the D gene, going by 5 matching bases. The sequence came from a woman between 40 and 50 years old in good health and CMV-seropositive. CDR3 region: CASSGQQANYGYTF. The DNA sequence is as follows: TGCGCCAGCAGCGGGCAACAGGCTAACTATGGCTACACCTTC.